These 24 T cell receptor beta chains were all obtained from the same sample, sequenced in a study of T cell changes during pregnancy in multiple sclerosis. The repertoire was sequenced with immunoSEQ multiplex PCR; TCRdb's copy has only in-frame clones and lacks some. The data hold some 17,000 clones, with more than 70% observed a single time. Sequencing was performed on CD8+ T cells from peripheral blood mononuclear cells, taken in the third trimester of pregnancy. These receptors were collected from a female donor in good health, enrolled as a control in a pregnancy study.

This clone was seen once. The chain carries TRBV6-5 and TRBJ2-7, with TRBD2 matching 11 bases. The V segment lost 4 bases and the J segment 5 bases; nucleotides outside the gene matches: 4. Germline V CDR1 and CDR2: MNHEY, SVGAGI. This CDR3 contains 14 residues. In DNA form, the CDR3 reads TGTGCCAGCAGTTTAGCGGGAGGGTCCCACGAGCAGTACTTC. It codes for CASSLAGGSHEQYF.

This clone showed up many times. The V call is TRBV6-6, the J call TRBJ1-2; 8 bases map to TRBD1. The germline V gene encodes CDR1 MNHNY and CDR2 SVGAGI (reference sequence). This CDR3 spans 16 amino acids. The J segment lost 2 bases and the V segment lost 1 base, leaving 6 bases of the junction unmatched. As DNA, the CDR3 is TGTGCCAGCAGTTACTGGGCGGGACAGGAGAACTATGGCTACACCTTC. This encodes CASSYWAGQENYGYTF.

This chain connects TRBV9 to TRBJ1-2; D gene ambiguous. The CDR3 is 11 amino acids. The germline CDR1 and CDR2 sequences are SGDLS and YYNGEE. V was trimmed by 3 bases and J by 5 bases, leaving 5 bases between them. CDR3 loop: CASSAGYGYTF. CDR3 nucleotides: TGTGCCAGCAGCGCGGGGTATGGCTACACCTTC.

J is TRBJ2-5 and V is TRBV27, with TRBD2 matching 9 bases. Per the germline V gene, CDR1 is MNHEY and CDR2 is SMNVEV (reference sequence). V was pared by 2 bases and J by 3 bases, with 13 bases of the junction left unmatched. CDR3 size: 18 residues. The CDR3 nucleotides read TGTGCCAGCAGTTTAGGCGGGAGGGCCCGGGAGTGGAAAGAGACCCAGTACTTC. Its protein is CASSLGGRAREWKETQYF.

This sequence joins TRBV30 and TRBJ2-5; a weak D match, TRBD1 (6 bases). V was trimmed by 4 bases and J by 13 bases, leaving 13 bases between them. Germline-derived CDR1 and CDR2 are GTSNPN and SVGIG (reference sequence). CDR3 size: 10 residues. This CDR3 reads CAWKGDRLYF. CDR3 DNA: TGTGCCTGGAAAGGAGACAGGCTGTACTTC.

The CDR3 protein is CASSLGVSTEAFF. For the CDR3, the DNA is TGTGCCAGCAGCTTAGGGGTATCCACTGAAGCTTTCTTT. V and J are TRBV5-6 and TRBJ1-1; weak D call: TRBD1 (5 bases). Trimming cost V 2 bases and J 4 bases, with 9 bases left between them. The CDR3 spans 13 residues. In germline, CDR1 is SGHDT, CDR2 YYEEEE.

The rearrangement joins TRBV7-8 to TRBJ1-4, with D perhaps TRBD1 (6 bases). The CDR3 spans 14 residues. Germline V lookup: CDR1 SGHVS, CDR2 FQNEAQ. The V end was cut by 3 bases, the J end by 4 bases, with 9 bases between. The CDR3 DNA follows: TGTGCCAGCAGCTTGAAACAGGGTAATGAAAAACTGTTTTTT. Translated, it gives CASSLKQGNEKLFF.

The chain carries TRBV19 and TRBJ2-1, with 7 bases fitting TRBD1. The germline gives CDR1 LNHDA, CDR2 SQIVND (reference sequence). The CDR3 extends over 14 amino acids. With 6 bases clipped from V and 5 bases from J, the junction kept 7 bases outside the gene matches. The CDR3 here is CASRIQGWDNEQFF. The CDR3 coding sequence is TGTGCCAGTAGAATACAGGGGTGGGACAATGAGCAGTTCTTC.

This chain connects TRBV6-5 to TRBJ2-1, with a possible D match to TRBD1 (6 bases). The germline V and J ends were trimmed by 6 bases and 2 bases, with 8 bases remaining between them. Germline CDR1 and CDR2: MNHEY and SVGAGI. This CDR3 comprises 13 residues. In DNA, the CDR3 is TGTGCCAGCAGACAGGGCCCCTACAATGAGCAGTTCTTC. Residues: CASRQGPYNEQFF.

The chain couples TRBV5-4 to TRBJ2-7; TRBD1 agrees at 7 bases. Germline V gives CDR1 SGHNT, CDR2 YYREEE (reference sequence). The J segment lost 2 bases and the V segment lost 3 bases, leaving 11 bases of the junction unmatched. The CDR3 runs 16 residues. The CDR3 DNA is TGTGCCAGCAGCTCCCCCCCGCTCGGACAGGCCTACGAGCAGTACTTC. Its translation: CASSSPPLGQAYEQYF.

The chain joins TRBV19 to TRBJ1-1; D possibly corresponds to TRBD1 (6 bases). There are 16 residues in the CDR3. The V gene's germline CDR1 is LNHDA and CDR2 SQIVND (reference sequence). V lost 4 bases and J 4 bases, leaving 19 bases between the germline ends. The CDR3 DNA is TGTGCCAGTAGTACCGCACCCATACAGGGCTCCACTGAAGCTTTCTTT. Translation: CASSTAPIQGSTEAFF.

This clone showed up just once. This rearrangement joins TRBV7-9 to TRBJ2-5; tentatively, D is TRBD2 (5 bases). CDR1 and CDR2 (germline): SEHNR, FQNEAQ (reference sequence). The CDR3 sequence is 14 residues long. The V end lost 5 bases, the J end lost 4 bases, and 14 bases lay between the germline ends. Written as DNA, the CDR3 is TGTGCCAGCAGCCAAACGTCGGCGGGAGAGACCCAGTACTTC. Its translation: CASSQTSAGETQYF.

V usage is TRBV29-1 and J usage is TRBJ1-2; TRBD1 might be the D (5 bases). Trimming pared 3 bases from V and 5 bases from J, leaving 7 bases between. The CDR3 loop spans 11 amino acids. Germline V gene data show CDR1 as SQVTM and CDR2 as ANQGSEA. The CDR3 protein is CSVETAYGYTF. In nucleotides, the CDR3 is TGCAGCGTTGAGACAGCTTATGGCTACACCTTC.

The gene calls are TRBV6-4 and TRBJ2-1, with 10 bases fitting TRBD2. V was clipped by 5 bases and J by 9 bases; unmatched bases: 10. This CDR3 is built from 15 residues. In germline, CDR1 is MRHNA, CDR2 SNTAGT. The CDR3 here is CASSHGTSDVSEQFF. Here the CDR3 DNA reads TGTGCCAGCAGTCATGGGACTAGCGATGTCTCTGAGCAGTTCTTC.

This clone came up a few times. CDR3 sequence reads: CASSWTGGVNTEAFF. The CDR3 nucleotides are TGTGCCAGCAGTTGGACGGGGGGGGTGAACACTGAAGCTTTCTTT. The chain has TRBV27 and TRBJ1-1; a possible D gene is TRBD1 (5 bases). Germline CDR1 reads MNHEY; CDR2 reads SMNVEV (reference sequence). Trimming took off 4 bases at V and 0 bases at J, with 12 bases between the two ends. The CDR3 length is 15 residues.

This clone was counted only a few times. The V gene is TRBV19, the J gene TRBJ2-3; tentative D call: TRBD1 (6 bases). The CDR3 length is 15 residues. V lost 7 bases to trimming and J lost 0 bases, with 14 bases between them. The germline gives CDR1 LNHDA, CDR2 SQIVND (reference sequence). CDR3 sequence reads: CASTGDTSSTDTQYF. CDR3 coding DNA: TGTGCCAGTACCGGGGACACCTCTAGCACAGATACGCAGTATTTT. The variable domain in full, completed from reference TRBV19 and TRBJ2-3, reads DGGITQSPKYLFRKEGQNVTLSCEQNLNHDAMYWYRQDPGQGLRLIYYSQIVNDFQKGDIAEGYSVSREKKESFPLTVTSAQKNPTAFYLCASTGDTSSTDTQYFGPGTRLTVL.

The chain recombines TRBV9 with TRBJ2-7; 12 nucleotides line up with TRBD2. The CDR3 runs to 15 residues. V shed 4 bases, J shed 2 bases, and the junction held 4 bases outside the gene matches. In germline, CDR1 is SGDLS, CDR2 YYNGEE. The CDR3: CASSPRLAGAYEQYF. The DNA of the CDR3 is TGTGCCAGCAGCCCACGACTAGCGGGGGCCTACGAGCAGTACTTC.

The DNA for the CDR3 is TGCGCCAGCAGCATCGGGACTAGCGGCCGCCCTCTCACAGATACGCAGTATTTT. This gives the protein CASSIGTSGRPLTDTQYF. This chain links TRBV5-1 with TRBJ2-3; 11 positions agree with TRBD2. CDR1 is SGHRS and CDR2 is YFSETQ in the germline V gene. This CDR3 has 18 residues. V trimming: 4 bases; J trimming: 2 bases; junction bases outside the gene matches: 12.

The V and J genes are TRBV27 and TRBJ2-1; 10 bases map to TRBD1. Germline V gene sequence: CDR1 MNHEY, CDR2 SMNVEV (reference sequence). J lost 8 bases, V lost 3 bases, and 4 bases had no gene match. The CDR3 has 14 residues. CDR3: CASSFGTGVYEQFF. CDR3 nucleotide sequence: TGTGCCAGCAGTTTCGGGACAGGGGTCTATGAGCAGTTCTTC.

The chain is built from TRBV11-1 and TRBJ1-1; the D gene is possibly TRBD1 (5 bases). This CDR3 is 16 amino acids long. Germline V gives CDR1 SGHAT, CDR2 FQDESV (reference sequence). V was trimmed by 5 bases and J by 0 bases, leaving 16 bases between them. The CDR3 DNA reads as TGTGCCAGCAGCGTACCAGGGTTCACCCTGAACACTGAAGCTTTCTTT. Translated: CASSVPGFTLNTEAFF. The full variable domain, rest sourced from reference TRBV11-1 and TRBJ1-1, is EAEVAQSPRYKITEKSQAVAFWCDPISGHATLYWYRQILGQGPELLVQFQDESVVDDSQLPKDRFSAERLKGVDSTLKIQPAELGDSAMYLCASSVPGFTLNTEAFFGQGTRLTVV.

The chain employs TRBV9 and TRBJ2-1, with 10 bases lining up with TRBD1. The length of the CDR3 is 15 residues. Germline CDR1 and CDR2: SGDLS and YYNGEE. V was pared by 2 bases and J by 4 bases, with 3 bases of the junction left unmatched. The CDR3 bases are TGTGCCAGCAGCGTGGGGACAGGGGATTACAATGAGCAGTTCTTC. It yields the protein CASSVGTGDYNEQFF.

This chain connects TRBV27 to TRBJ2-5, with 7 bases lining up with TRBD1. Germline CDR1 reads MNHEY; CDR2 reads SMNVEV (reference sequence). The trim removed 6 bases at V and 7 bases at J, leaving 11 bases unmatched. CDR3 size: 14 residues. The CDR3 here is CASSPAGQAGTQYF. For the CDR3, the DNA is TGTGCCAGCAGCCCCGCCGGACAGGCGGGGACCCAGTACTTC.

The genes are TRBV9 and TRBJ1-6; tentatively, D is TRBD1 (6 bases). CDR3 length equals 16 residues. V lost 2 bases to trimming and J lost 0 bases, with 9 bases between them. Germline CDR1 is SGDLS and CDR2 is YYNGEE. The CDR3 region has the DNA TGTGCCAGCAGCGTGTCGGACAGCTCCTATAATTCACCCCTCCACTTT. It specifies CASSVSDSSYNSPLHF.

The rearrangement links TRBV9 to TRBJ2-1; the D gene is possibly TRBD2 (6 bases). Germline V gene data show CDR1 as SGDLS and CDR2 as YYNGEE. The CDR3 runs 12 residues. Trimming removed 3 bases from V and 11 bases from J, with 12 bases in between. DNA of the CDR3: TGTGCCAGCAGCGCCGGGACTCTCAAGCAGTTCTTC. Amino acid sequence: CASSAGTLKQFF.